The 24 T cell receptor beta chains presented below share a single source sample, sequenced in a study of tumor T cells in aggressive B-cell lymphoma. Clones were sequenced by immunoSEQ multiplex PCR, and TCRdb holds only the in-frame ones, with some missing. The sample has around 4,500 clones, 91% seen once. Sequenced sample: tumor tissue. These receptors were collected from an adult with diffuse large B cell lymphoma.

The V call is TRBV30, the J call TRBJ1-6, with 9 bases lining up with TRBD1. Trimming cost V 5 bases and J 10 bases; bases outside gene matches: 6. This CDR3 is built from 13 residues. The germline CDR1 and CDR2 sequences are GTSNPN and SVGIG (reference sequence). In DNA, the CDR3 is TGTGCCTGGCAAAGGGACAGGGACTCACCCCTCCACTTT. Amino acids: CAWQRDRDSPLHF. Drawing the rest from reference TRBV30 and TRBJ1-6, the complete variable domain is SQTIHQWPATLVQPVGSPLSLECTVEGTSNPNLYWYRQAAGRGLQLLFYSVGIGQISSEVPQNLSASRPQDRQFILSSKKLLLSDSGFYLCAWQRDRDSPLHFGNGTRLTVT.

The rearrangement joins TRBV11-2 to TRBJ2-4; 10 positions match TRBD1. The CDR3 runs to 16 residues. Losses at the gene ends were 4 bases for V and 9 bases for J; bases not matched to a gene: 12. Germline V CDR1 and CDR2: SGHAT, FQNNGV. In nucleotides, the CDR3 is TGTGCCAGCAGCTCCCCGGACAGGGGGGGCCGTGGCATTCAGTACTTC. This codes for CASSSPDRGGRGIQYF.

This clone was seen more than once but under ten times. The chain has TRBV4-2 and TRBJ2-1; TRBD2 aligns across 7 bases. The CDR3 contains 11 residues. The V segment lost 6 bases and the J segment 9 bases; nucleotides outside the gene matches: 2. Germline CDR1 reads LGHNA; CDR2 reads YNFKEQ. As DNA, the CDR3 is TGTGCCAGCAGTAGCGGGCGTGAGCAGTTCTTC. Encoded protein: CASSSGREQFF.

The CDR3 sequence is CASSEGSSYEQYF. CDR3 coding DNA: TGCGCCAGCAGTGAGGGTAGCTCCTACGAGCAGTACTTC. The chain is built from TRBV10-1 and TRBJ2-7; D uncertain. V was pared by 2 bases and J by 0 bases, with 5 bases between. Germline V gene lookup returns CDR1 WNHNN and CDR2 SYGVQD (reference sequence). The CDR3 consists of 13 residues.

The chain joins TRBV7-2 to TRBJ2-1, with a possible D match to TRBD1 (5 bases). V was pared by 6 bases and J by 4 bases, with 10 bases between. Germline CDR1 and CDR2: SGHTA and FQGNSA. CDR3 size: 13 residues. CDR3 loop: CASSSGWYNEQFF. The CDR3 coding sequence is TGTGCCAGCAGTTCAGGGTGGTACAATGAGCAGTTCTTC.

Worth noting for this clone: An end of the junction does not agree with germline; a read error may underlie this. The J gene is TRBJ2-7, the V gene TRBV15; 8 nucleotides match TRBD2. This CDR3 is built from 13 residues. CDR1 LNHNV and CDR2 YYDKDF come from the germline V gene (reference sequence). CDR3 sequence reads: CATSRDQVGERGF. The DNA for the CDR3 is TGTGCCACCAGCAGAGATCAGGTGGGCGAGCGGGGGTTC.

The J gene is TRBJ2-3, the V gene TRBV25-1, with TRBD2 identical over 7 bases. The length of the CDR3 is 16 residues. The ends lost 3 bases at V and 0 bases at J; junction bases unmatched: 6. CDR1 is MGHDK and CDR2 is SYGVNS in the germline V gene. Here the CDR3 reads CASSDRAGVSTDTQYF. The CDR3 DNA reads TGTGCCAGCAGTGACCGCGCGGGGGTTAGCACAGATACGCAGTATTTT. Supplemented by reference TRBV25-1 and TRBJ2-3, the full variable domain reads EADIYQTPRYLVIGTGKKITLECSQTMGHDKMYWYQQDPGMELHLIHYSYGVNSTEKGDLSSESTVSRIRTEHFPLTLESARPSHTSQYLCASSDRAGVSTDTQYFGPGTRLTVL.

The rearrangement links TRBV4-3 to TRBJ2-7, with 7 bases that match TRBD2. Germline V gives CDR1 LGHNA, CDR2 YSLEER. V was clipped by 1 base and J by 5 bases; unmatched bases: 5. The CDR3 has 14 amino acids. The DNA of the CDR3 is TGCGCCAGCAGCCAAGGCGGGAGATGGGACGAGCAGTACTTC. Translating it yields CASSQGGRWDEQYF.

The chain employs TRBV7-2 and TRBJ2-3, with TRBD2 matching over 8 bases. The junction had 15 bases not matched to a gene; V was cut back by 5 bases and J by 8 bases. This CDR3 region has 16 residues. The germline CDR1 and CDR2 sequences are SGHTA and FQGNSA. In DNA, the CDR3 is TGTGCCAGCAGCGAGGACTCGGGACTAGGGGTAATTACGCAGTATTTT. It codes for CASSEDSGLGVITQYF.

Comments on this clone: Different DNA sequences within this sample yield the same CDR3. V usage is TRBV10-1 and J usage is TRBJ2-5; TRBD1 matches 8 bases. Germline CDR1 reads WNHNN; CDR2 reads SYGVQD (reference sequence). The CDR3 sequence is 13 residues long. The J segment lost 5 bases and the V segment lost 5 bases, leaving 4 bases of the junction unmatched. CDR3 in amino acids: CASSRTGGETQYF. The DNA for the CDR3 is TGCGCCAGCAGTCGCACAGGGGGGGAGACCCAGTACTTC.

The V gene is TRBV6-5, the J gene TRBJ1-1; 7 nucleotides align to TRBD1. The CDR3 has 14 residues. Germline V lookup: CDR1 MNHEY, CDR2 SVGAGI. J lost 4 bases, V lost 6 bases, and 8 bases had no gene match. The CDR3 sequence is CASSRDREGTEAFF. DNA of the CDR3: TGTGCCAGCAGCCGAGACAGGGAAGGCACTGAAGCTTTCTTT.

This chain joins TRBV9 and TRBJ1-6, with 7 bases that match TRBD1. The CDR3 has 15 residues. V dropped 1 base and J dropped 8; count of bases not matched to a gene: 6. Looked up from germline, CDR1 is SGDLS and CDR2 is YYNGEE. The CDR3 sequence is CASSVTGVDDSPLHF. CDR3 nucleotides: TGTGCCAGCAGCGTAACAGGGGTCGATGATTCACCCCTCCACTTT.

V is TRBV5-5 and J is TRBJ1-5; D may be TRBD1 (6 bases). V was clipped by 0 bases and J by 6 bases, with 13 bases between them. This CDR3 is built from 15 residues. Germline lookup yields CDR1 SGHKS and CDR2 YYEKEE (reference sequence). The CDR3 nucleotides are TGTGCCAGCAGCTTGGCCGCAGGGGCGGGTCAGCCCCAGCATTTT. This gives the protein CASSLAAGAGQPQHF. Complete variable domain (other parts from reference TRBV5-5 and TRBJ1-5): DAGVTQSPTHLIKTRGQQVTLRCSPISGHKSVSWYQQVLGQGPQFIFQYYEKEERGRGNFPDRFSARQFPNYSSELNVNALLLGDSALYLCASSLAAGAGQPQHFGDGTRLSIL.

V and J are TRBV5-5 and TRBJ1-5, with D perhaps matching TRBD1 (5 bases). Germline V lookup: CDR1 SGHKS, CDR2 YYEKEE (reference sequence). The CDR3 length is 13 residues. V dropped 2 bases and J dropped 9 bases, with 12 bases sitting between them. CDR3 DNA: TGTGCCAGCAGCTTTATGTCCCAGGGGCCCCAGCATTTT. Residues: CASSFMSQGPQHF.

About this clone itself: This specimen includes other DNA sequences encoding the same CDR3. CDR3 bases: TGTGCCAGCAGTTCCGGGAGTTGGAATGAGCAGTTCTTC. Translated: CASSSGSWNEQFF. The V gene is TRBV28, the J gene TRBJ2-1, with D perhaps TRBD2 (6 bases). Germline-derived CDR1 and CDR2 are MDHEN and SYDVKM. V dropped 4 bases and J dropped 7 bases, with 11 bases sitting between them. The CDR3 runs to 13 residues.

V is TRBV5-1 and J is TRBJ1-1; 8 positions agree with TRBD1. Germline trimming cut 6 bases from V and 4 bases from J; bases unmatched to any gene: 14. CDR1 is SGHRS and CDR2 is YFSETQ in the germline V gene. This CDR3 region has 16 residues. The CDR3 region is CASNLGARGLVTEAFF. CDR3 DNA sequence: TGCGCCAGCAACCTTGGGGCCAGGGGGCTTGTCACTGAAGCTTTCTTT.

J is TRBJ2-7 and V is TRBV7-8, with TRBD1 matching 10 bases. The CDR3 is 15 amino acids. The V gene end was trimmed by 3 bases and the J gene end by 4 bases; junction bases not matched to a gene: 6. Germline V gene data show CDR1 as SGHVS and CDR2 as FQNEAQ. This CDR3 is CASSLLVGQGYEQYF. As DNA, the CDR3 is TGTGCCAGCAGCTTGTTGGTGGGACAGGGGTACGAGCAGTACTTC.

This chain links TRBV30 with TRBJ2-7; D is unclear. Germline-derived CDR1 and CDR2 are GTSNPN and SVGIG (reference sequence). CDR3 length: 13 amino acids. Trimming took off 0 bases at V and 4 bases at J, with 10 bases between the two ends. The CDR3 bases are TGTGCCTGGAGTGTAAGAACGGAGTACGAGCAGTACTTC. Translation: CAWSVRTEYEQYF.

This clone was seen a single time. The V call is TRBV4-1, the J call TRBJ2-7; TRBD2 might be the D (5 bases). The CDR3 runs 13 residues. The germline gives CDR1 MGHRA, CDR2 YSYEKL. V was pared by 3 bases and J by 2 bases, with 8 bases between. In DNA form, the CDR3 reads TGCGCCAGCAGCCAGATAGCGACCTACGAGCAGTACTTC. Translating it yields CASSQIATYEQYF.

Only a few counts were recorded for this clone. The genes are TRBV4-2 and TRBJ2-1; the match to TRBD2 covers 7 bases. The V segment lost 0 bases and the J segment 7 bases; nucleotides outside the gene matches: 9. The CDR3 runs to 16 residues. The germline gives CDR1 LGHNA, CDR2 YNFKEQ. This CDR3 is CASSQESGVGWNEQFF. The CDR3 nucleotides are TGTGCCAGCAGCCAAGAGAGCGGGGTCGGGTGGAATGAGCAGTTCTTC.

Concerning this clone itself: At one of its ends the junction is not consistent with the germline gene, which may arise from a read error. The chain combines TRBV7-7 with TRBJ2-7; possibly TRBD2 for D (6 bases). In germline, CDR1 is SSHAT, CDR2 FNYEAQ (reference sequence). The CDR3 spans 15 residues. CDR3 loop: CASSFPRDGSYEQYF. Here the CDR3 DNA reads TGTGCTAGCAGCTTCCCGCGGGACGGTTCCTACGAGCAGTACTTC.

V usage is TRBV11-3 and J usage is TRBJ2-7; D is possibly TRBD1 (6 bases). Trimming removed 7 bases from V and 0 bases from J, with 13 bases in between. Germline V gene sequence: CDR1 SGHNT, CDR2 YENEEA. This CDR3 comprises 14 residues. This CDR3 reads CASISPGHSYEQYF. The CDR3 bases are TGTGCCAGCATCTCCCCGGGACACTCCTACGAGCAGTACTTC.

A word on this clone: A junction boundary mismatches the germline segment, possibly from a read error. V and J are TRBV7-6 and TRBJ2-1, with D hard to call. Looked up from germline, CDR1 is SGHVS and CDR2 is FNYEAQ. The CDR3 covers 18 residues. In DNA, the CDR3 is TGTACCAGCAGCCGTAGTGCCGGAGCGCCGAGCTCCTACAATGAGCAGTTCTTC. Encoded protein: CTSSRSAGAPSSYNEQFF.

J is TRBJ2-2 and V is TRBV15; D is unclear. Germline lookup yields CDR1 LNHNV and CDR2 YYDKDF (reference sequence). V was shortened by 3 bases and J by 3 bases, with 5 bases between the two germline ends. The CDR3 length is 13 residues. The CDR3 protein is CATSRQYTGELFF. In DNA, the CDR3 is TGTGCCACCAGCAGGCAGTACACCGGGGAGCTGTTTTTT.